The subject of this entry is one T cell receptor beta chain. The CDR3 loop spans 14 amino acids. Between the trimmed V and J ends, which lost 8 bases and 2 bases, there was a span of 15 bases. CDR1 and CDR2 (germline): SNHLY, FYNNEI. This record comes from a study of metastatic and nonmetastatic thyroid tumors. TCRdb re-analyzed the PCR reads using MiXCR. The top ten clones hold around 10% of a sample with about 93,000 clones, roughly an eighth of them seen once. All patients were treatment-naive before thyroid surgery. The sample comprised blood. The chain has TRBV2 and TRBJ1-1, with D unclear. The sequence was obtained from a female donor with papillary thyroid cancer or a benign thyroid nodule (not recorded which). Some clones in this sample may be carry-over from other donors' samples. The CDR3: CASAVEMVNTEAFF. The CDR3 DNA reads TGTGCCAGCGCGGTCGAGATGGTTAACACTGAAGCTTTCTTT.